This T cell receptor beta chain was captured by sequencing in a study of T cell responses to AZD1222 COVID-19 vaccine. The CDR3 has 14 amino acids. CDR1 and CDR2 from the germline V gene are SGHRS and YFSETQ. With 3 bases removed from V and 8 bases from J, the gap between germline ends came to 17 bases. TCRdb keeps only in-frame clones here, not all; method: immunoSEQ multiplex PCR. The table has over 150,000 clones, around nine tenths seen once; the top ten hold roughly 0.98%. As concerns this clone: Its antigen is undetermined.

Study-level findings and limits: Across spike, vaccine-associated CD4 TCRs were found, dominant at 160-218 and 743-854. Clonal diversity may have been underestimated in mostly white British donors. Recipients of two AZD1222 doses showed rising Spike-specific TCR breadth and depth.

Sequenced material: peripheral blood, taken 28 days after the second AZD1222 dose. The chain uses TRBV5-1 and TRBJ1-2; TRBD1 might be the D (6 bases). This TCR came from an adult who received the AZD1222 COVID-19 vaccine. The CDR3 here is CASSSGQPVRGYTF. CDR3 DNA: TGCGCCAGCAGCTCCGGACAGCCGGTTAGGGGCTACACCTTC.